This TCR beta chain came from a study of beta chain features in type 1 diabetes. Study-wide results and caveats: When Type 1 diabetes patients were examined, their TCRB CDR3s proved moderately but significantly shorter in all four CD4+ subsets. Within the patient group, naive, central memory and Treg TCRB repertoires appeared more similar to each other than within healthy donors.

Germline CDR1 is SGHRS and CDR2 is YFSETQ. This CDR3 has 16 amino acids. With 0 bases clipped from V and 5 bases from J, the junction kept 8 bases outside the gene matches. Only one heparinised blood draw was taken per donor, and its volume averaged approximately 120 mL. All of the isolated RNA was reverse transcribed, so expressed TCRB transcripts were sequenced. Repertoires were generated with immunoSEQ multiplex PCR, while TCRdb's copy carries only in-frame clones and drops some. The sample yields under 200,000 clones, over 9% seen once. This clone was counted between two and nine times. The antigen remains unidentified.

This clonotype originated in a man in his thirties or forties with type 1 diabetes. The gene calls are TRBV5-1 and TRBJ2-1; 7 bases are shared with TRBD2. Sequences were obtained from central memory CD4+ T cells from blood. CDR3 nucleotides: TGCGCCAGCAGCTTGGGGTCTAGCGGAATCAACAATGAGCAGTTCTTC. Translated, it gives CASSLGSSGINNEQFF.